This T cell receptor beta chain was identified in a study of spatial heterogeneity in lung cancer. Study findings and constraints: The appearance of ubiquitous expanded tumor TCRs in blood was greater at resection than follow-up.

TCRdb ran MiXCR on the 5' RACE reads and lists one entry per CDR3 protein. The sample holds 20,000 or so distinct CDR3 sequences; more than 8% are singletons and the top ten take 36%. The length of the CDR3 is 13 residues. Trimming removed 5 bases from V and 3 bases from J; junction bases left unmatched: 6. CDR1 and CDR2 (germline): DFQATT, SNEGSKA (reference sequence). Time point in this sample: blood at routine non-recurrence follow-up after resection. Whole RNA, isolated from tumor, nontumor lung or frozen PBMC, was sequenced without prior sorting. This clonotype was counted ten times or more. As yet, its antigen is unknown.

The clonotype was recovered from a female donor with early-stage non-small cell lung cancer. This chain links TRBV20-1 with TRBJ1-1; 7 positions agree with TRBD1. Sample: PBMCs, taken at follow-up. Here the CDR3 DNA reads TGCAGTGCTTTGACAGGGAGGGACACTGAAGCTTTCTTT. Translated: CSALTGRDTEAFF.